This passage covers 29 T cell receptor beta chains from one sample sequenced in a study of shared clonotypes between healthy human individuals. Naive CD8 cells lacked CD45RO, underwent positive selection for CCR7 and left out terminally differentiated effector memory CD45RA+ cells. This table comes from immunoSEQ multiplex PCR, and its TCRdb copy is limited to in-frame clones, with some not included. Among approximately 590,000 clones, over 95% were seen once, and the ten largest hold roughly 0.1%. Sequences were obtained from naive CD8+ T cells sorted from blood. The receptors here all came from a woman in her twenties or thirties in good health.

The rearrangement uses TRBV27 and TRBJ2-5; TRBD2 matches at 9 bases. The germline CDR1 and CDR2 sequences are MNHEY and SMNVEV (reference sequence). The CDR3 sequence is 14 residues long. The junction had 6 bases not matched to a gene; V was cut back by 5 bases and J by 5 bases. CDR3 in amino acids: CASSPSGRLETQYF. The CDR3 nucleotides read TGTGCCAGCAGTCCAAGCGGGAGGTTGGAGACCCAGTACTTC.

This sequence joins TRBV7-3 and TRBJ2-7; perhaps TRBD2 as D (6 bases). The V end was cut by 5 bases, the J end by 7 bases, with 21 bases between. CDR1 SGHTA and CDR2 FQGTGA come from the germline V gene. This CDR3 is 15 amino acids long. CDR3 bases: TGTGCCAGCAGCCCCACCGGGACTGGGGTCGGAGAGCAGTACTTC. It is translated as CASSPTGTGVGEQYF. The full variable domain, in which reference TRBV7-3 and TRBJ2-7 provide the parts outside the CDR3, is GAGVSQTPSNKVTEKGKYVELRCDPISGHTALYWYRQSLGQGPEFLIYFQGTGAADDSGLPNDRFFAVRPEGSVSTLKIQRTERGDSAVYLCASSPTGTGVGEQYFGPGTRLTVT.

The chain links TRBV5-1 to TRBJ2-4; maybe TRBD1 (6 bases). Germline CDR1 and CDR2: SGHRS and YFSETQ. The CDR3 is 16 amino acids. V lost 2 bases and J 1 base, leaving 13 bases between the germline ends. CDR3 protein: CASSLSTGYAKNIQYF. The CDR3 nucleotides read TGCGCCAGCAGCTTATCCACAGGGTACGCCAAAAACATTCAGTACTTC. The full variable domain, rest sourced from reference TRBV5-1 and TRBJ2-4, is KAGVTQTPRYLIKTRGQQVTLSCSPISGHRSVSWYQQTPGQGLQFLFEYFSETQRNKGNFPGRFSGRQFSNSRSEMNVSTLELGDSALYLCASSLSTGYAKNIQYFGAGTRLSVL.

The chain joins TRBV7-9 to TRBJ2-3; no clear D gene. The length of the CDR3 is 14 residues. From germline, CDR1 is SEHNR and CDR2 FQNEAQ (reference sequence). V was trimmed by 5 bases and J by 6 bases, leaving 15 bases between them. The DNA of the CDR3 is TGTGCCAGCAGCACCCCCGCGAAATGGGATACGCAGTATTTT. Its translation is CASSTPAKWDTQYF.

The V gene is TRBV9, the J gene TRBJ1-2; D might be TRBD1 (5 bases). Germline V gene data show CDR1 as SGDLS and CDR2 as YYNGEE. Trimming stripped 4 bases from V and 9 bases from J, with 19 bases between. The CDR3 consists of 14 residues. The CDR3 loop is CASSPPSRGVSYTF. CDR3 nucleotides: TGTGCCAGCAGCCCGCCCTCCAGAGGGGTGAGCTACACCTTC.

A single count supports this clone. The chain combines TRBV7-8 with TRBJ2-2; either TRBD1 or TRBD2 may fit D (5 bases each). The V end was cut by 4 bases, the J end by 1 base, with 16 bases between. CDR1 is SGHVS and CDR2 is FQNEAQ in the germline V gene. The CDR3 totals 17 residues. Written as DNA, the CDR3 is TGTGCCAGCAGCTCAAGCGGTGAGGGGCAGAACACCGGGGAGCTGTTTTTT. Protein: CASSSSGEGQNTGELFF.

V is TRBV29-1 and J is TRBJ2-2, with 11 bases that match TRBD2. CDR1 SQVTM and CDR2 ANQGSEA come from the germline V gene. The CDR3 totals 14 residues. The trim removed 5 bases at V and 5 bases at J, leaving 4 bases unmatched. The CDR3, as DNA: TGCAGCGTTTCTAGCGGGAGGAGGACCGGGGAGCTGTTTTTT. Translated: CSVSSGRRTGELFF.

This sequence joins TRBV27 and TRBJ2-5; 10 bases line up with TRBD2. The DNA end is more similar to TRBJ2-7, so the J call may be wrong. Germline CDR1 reads MNHEY; CDR2 reads SMNVEV (reference sequence). The CDR3 contains 15 residues. The CDR3 DNA is TGTGCCAGCAGTCCCGGAACTAGCGGGAACAACGAGCAGTACTTC. Protein: CASSPGTSGNNEQYF.

This chain links TRBV27 with TRBJ2-7, with D possibly TRBD1 on 6 matching bases. The length of the CDR3 is 15 residues. Trimming removed 2 bases from V and 0 bases from J, with 11 bases in between. Germline CDR1 MNHEY, CDR2 SMNVEV (reference sequence). The CDR3 DNA sequence: TGTGCCAGCAGTTTAGTGGGGGCGGCCTCCTACGAGCAGTACTTC. Amino acids: CASSLVGAASYEQYF.

The chain employs TRBV5-1 and TRBJ2-7; TRBD1 aligns across 7 bases. The CDR3 has 14 amino acids. The J segment lost 6 bases and the V segment lost 2 bases, leaving 8 bases of the junction unmatched. The germline V gene has CDR1 SGHRS and CDR2 YFSETQ. CDR3 region: CASSFPGRGTEQYF. CDR3 nucleotide sequence: TGCGCCAGCAGCTTTCCCGGCAGGGGGACCGAGCAGTACTTC.

J is TRBJ2-5 and V is TRBV11-2; D gene ambiguous. Trimming shortened V by 4 bases and J by 5 bases, and 20 bases separated the two germline ends. This CDR3 contains 16 residues. The germline V gene encodes CDR1 SGHAT and CDR2 FQNNGV. The CDR3 here is CASSSSPRNPLETQYF. CDR3 in DNA: TGTGCCAGCAGCTCCTCCCCGCGGAACCCACTGGAGACCCAGTACTTC. The complete variable domain, with remaining parts taken from reference TRBV11-2 and TRBJ2-5, reads EAGVAQSPRYKIIEKRQSVAFWCNPISGHATLYWYQQILGQGPKLLIQFQNNGVVDDSQLPKDRFSAERLKGVDSTLKIQPAKLEDSAVYLCASSSSPRNPLETQYFGPGTRLLVL.

This clone was detected once. The rearrangement uses TRBV7-2 and TRBJ1-2; D might be TRBD1 (6 bases). V lost 5 bases and J lost 13, with 17 bases in between. There are 12 residues in the CDR3. The germline gives CDR1 SGHTA, CDR2 FQGNSA. The CDR3 DNA reads as TGTGCCAGCAGCGCCCACAGGGAGCCGAGCACCTTC. Its translation is CASSAHREPSTF.

The rearrangement links TRBV15 to TRBJ2-7; 10 nucleotides line up with TRBD2. The germline V gene has CDR1 LNHNV and CDR2 YYDKDF (reference sequence). Trimming took 6 bases from V and 3 from J; bases not matched to a gene: 2. The CDR3 is 13 residues long. The CDR3 sequence: CATRASGSYEQYF. DNA of the CDR3: TGTGCCACCAGGGCTAGCGGGAGCTACGAGCAGTACTTC.

The chain carries TRBV7-9 and TRBJ1-1, with D unclear. V lost 5 bases to trimming and J lost 3 bases, with 7 bases between them. The CDR3 has 12 amino acids. Germline V lookup: CDR1 SEHNR, CDR2 FQNEAQ (reference sequence). CDR3 DNA sequence: TGTGCCAGCAGCCCTCCGTACACTGAAGCTTTCTTT. Translated, it gives CASSPPYTEAFF.

The V gene is TRBV5-1, the J gene TRBJ1-1; D is unresolved. The CDR3 spans 14 residues. Germline CDR1 is SGHRS and CDR2 is YFSETQ. V lost 1 base and J 2 bases, leaving 9 bases between the germline ends. CDR3 protein: CASSLRQQNTEAFF. The CDR3 DNA reads as TGCGCCAGCAGCTTGAGGCAGCAAAACACTGAAGCTTTCTTT.

CDR3 nucleotide sequence: TGTGCCAGCAGTCAGGTCGGACAGGCCTATGGCTACACCTTC. It codes for CASSQVGQAYGYTF. This chain connects TRBV27 to TRBJ1-2, with 7 bases fitting TRBD1. Germline CDR1 reads MNHEY; CDR2 reads SMNVEV (reference sequence). This CDR3 is built from 14 residues. Germline trimming cut 5 bases from V and 4 bases from J; bases unmatched to any gene: 7.

The chain couples TRBV5-6 to TRBJ1-5; 7 bases match TRBD1. The CDR3 is 17 amino acids. Germline V gives CDR1 SGHDT, CDR2 YYEEEE. V lost 2 bases and J lost 0; bases outside the gene matches: 8. Here the CDR3 DNA reads TGTGCCAGCAGCTTCGGGACAGACATAGATAGCAATCAGCCCCAGCATTTT. Protein product: CASSFGTDIDSNQPQHF.

V and J are TRBV5-1 and TRBJ2-1, with 10 bases identical to TRBD2. CDR3 size: 20 residues. The V segment lost 1 base and the J segment 4 bases; nucleotides outside the gene matches: 17. Germline V CDR1 and CDR2: SGHRS, YFSETQ. The DNA for the CDR3 is TGCGCCAGCAGCTTGATTACACAAAGATCCGGGACTAGCGTTTACAATGAGCAGTTCTTC. This codes for CASSLITQRSGTSVYNEQFF.

In this sample, this clone turned up a few times. The rearrangement joins TRBV10-3 to TRBJ2-7; D is ambiguous. Germline V gene data show CDR1 as ENHRY and CDR2 as SYGVKD. The CDR3 totals 11 residues. V lost 10 bases and J 3 bases, leaving 10 bases between the germline ends. The CDR3 coding sequence is TGTGCCACCGGTGACGACTACGAGCAGTACTTC. Its protein is CATGDDYEQYF.

The rearrangement joins TRBV13 to TRBJ1-2; 8 bases map to TRBD1. The germline V gene encodes CDR1 PRHDT and CDR2 FYEKMQ (reference sequence). This CDR3 region has 15 residues. After removal of 5 bases from V and 6 bases from J, the junction contained 11 bases not matched to a gene. This CDR3 is CASSASGGAMDGYTF. The CDR3 DNA reads TGTGCCAGCAGCGCTTCAGGGGGCGCGATGGATGGCTACACCTTC.

The chain uses TRBV4-1 and TRBJ2-7; TRBD2 agrees at 9 bases. J was trimmed by 5 bases and V by 4 bases; bases with no gene match: 9. This CDR3 contains 15 residues. CDR1 and CDR2 from the germline V gene are MGHRA and YSYEKL. The CDR3 here is CASSLLAGVLNEQYF. The CDR3 DNA sequence: TGCGCCAGCAGCCTCTTAGCGGGAGTCTTGAACGAGCAGTACTTC.

The rearrangement links TRBV5-4 to TRBJ2-1; TRBD2 aligns across 11 bases. With 0 bases clipped from V and 5 bases from J, the junction kept 1 base outside the gene matches. This CDR3 is built from 15 residues. CDR1 and CDR2 from the germline V gene are SGHNT and YYREEE (reference sequence). The CDR3 bases are TGTGCCAGCAGCTTGGGACTAGCGGGACACAATGAGCAGTTCTTC. Translating it yields CASSLGLAGHNEQFF.

As regards this clone: Other DNA sequences in this sample translate to the same CDR3. The chain employs TRBV28 and TRBJ2-2; D remains unclear. Germline assignment: CDR1 MDHEN and CDR2 SYDVKM. V gave up 1 base and J gave up 3 bases, with 6 bases separating them. The CDR3 is made up of 14 amino acids. As DNA, the CDR3 is TGTGCCAGCAGTTTATTGGGGTACACCGGGGAGCTGTTTTTT. Protein sequence: CASSLLGYTGELFF.

CDR3 coding DNA: TGTGCCAGCAGCTTGAGAAGGGGGCTTAATTCACCCCTCCACTTT. Amino acids: CASSLRRGLNSPLHF. The chain joins TRBV5-6 to TRBJ1-6; 7 bases align to TRBD1. This CDR3 is built from 15 residues. Losses at the gene ends were 1 base for V and 6 bases for J; bases not matched to a gene: 4. Germline V lookup: CDR1 SGHDT, CDR2 YYEEEE.

This chain links TRBV27 with TRBJ1-5, with no clear D. Germline loops: CDR1 MNHEY, CDR2 SMNVEV (reference sequence). V was pared by 2 bases and J by 3 bases, with 17 bases between. The CDR3 extends over 17 amino acids. The CDR3 bases are TGTGCCAGCAGTTTACTCGGATCCAGCTCCCCCAATCAGCCCCAGCATTTT. It yields the protein CASSLLGSSSPNQPQHF.

The rearrangement links TRBV27 to TRBJ2-7; D might be TRBD1 (6 bases). Germline V gene sequence: CDR1 MNHEY, CDR2 SMNVEV (reference sequence). The CDR3 loop spans 13 amino acids. V lost 6 bases and J 2 bases, leaving 11 bases between the germline ends. The CDR3 DNA reads TGTGCCAGCAGCTCCAGGGGAACCTACGAGCAGTACTTC. Amino acid sequence: CASSSRGTYEQYF.

The rearrangement links TRBV10-1 to TRBJ2-1, with D uncertain. V shed 3 bases and J shed 1 base, with 10 bases lying between them. CDR3 length equals 15 residues. CDR1 and CDR2 (germline): WNHNN, SYGVQD (reference sequence). In DNA, the CDR3 is TGCGCCAGCAGTGATCTAATAAAGTCCTACAATGAGCAGTTCTTC. This gives the protein CASSDLIKSYNEQFF.

In this sample, this clone turned up once. J is TRBJ1-5 and V is TRBV19, with a weak D call TRBD1 (5 bases). There are 14 residues in the CDR3. Trimming removed 5 bases from V and 9 bases from J, with 17 bases in between. Looked up from germline, CDR1 is LNHDA and CDR2 is SQIVND (reference sequence). CDR3 nucleotides: TGTGCCAGTAGTGGCGGGGCCCTCGGGCGGCCCCAGCATTTT. Translating gives CASSGGALGRPQHF.

This clone appeared a single time. V is TRBV27 and J is TRBJ2-7, with TRBD2 as a possible D gene (5 bases). The ends were cut back, 7 bases at V and 2 bases at J, with 18 bases in the middle. Germline V gene sequence: CDR1 MNHEY, CDR2 SMNVEV (reference sequence). The CDR3 totals 15 residues. The CDR3 loop reads CASKTHRGFTYEQYF. In DNA form, the CDR3 reads TGTGCCAGCAAAACCCACCGGGGATTTACCTACGAGCAGTACTTC.